This TCR beta chain was captured by sequencing in a study of early T cells in non-severe SARS-CoV-2 infection. In its sample, this clonotype was seen many times. TCRdb itself ran the 5' RACE reads through MiXCR, one entry per CDR3 protein. The sample contains 35,000 to 55,000 distinct CDR3 sequences, 11% of which appear only once. This clonotype was sampled from an adult who was a healthcare worker with PCR-confirmed SARS-CoV-2 infection or an uninfected control (not recorded which). The sequenced material came from whole blood.

The CDR3 bases are TGTGCCAGCAGCTGGACTAGCGGATCCGGGCAGGAGACCCAGTACTTC. Its translation: CASSWTSGSGQETQYF. The chain combines TRBV12-3 or TRBV12-4 with TRBJ2-5; 10 bases are a match to TRBD2. Trimming took 6 bases from V and 5 from J; bases not matched to a gene: 12. This CDR3 contains 16 residues.